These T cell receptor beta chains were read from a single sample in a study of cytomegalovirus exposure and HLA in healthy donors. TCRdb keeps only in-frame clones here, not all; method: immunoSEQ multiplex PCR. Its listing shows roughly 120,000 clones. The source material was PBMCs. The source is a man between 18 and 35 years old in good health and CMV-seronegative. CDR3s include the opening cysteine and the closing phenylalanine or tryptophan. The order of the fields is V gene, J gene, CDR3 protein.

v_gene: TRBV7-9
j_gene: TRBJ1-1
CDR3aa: CASGLGIPGGSEAFF

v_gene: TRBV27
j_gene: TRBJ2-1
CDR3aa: CASSSLAVQEQFF

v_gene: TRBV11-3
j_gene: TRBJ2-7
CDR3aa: CASSLRAGGRLSEQYF

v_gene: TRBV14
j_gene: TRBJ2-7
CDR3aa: CASSQGVVRQYEQYF

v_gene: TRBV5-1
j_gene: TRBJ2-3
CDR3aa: CASSFVGDLTDTQYF

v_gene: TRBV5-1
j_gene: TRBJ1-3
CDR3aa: CASSLTGTERYSGNTIYF

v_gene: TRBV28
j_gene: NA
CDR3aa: CASSLRASALYEQYF

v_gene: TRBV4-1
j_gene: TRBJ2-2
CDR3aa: CASSQDPFSGSWTGELFF

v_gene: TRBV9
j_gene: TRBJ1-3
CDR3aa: CASSVAGFGNTIYF

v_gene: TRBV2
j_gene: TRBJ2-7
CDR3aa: CASREPGLPTYEQYF

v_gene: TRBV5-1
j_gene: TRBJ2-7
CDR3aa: CASSLDGYEQYF

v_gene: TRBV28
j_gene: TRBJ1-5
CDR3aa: CASSYNRPQPQHF

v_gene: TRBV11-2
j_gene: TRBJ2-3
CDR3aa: CASSFGGAGVGDTQYF

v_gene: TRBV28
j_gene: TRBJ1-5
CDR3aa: CASSVPGQGNQPQHF

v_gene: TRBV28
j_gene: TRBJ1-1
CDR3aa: CASSRRKGAFF

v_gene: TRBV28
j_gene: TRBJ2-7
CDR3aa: CASRTGGGEQYF

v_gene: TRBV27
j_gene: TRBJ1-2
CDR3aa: CASSLTLTGEEGYTF

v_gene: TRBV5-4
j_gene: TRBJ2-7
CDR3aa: CASSLAGGLYEQYF

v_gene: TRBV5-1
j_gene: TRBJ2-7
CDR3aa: CASGRTGPAYEQYF

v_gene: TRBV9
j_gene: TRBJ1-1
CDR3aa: CASSVGTGSTEAFF

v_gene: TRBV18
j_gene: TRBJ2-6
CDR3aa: CASSPGQAGEIGANVLTF

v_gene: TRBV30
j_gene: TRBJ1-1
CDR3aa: CAWSSVWRSEAFF

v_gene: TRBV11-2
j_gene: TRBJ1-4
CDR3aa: CASSFNPGQGTNEKLFF

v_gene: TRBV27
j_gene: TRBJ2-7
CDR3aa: CASSPDRLRQYF

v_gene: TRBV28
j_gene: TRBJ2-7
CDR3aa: CASSTGRYEQYF

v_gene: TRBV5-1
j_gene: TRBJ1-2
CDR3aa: CASSWSPPSNYGYTF

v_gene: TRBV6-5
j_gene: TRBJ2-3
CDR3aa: CASSYSDTADTQYF

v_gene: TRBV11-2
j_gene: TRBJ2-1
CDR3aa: CASSLNPGTASDNEQFF

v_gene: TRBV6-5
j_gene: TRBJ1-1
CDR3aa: CASSEVFDTEAFF